Presented here are 28 T cell receptor beta chains from one specimen sequenced in a study of cytomegalovirus exposure and HLA in healthy donors. Primers for the PCR totalled 60 Vbeta and 13 Jbeta. Here immunoSEQ multiplex PCR was the method, and the copy in TCRdb shows in-frame clones only, minus some. The repertoire has approximately 150,000 clones, under 70% of them found once; the top ten carry about 10%. The sequenced material came from PBMCs. The origin of the receptors is a man younger than 45 in good health and CMV-seropositive.

This clone is a singleton in its sample. This chain joins TRBV30 and TRBJ1-2, with 9 bases identical to TRBD1. The CDR3 covers 15 residues. The V segment lost 0 bases and the J segment 7 bases; nucleotides outside the gene matches: 9. CDR1 GTSNPN and CDR2 SVGIG come from the germline V gene (reference sequence). For the CDR3, the DNA is TGTGCCTGGAGTGTAGAGGGGACAGGGTCATCTGGCTACACCTTC. Its translation: CAWSVEGTGSSGYTF.

The chain is built from TRBV7-2 and TRBJ2-5; 7 nucleotides line up with TRBD1. This CDR3 spans 13 amino acids. Germline V CDR1 and CDR2: SGHTA, FQGNSA. The trim removed 3 bases at V and 4 bases at J, leaving 2 bases unmatched. The CDR3 spells CASSLNRGETQYF. The DNA for the CDR3 is TGTGCCAGCAGCTTGAACAGGGGAGAGACCCAGTACTTC.

The rearrangement joins TRBV27 to TRBJ2-3, with D possibly TRBD2 on 6 matching bases. This CDR3 comprises 15 residues. Germline V gene sequence: CDR1 MNHEY, CDR2 SMNVEV (reference sequence). Trimming took 4 bases from V and 0 from J, leaving 11 bases between them. CDR3 coding DNA: TGTGCCAGCAGTTCCGCGGGATTTAGCACAGATACGCAGTATTTT. This translates into CASSSAGFSTDTQYF.

J is TRBJ2-7 and V is TRBV11-2; D remains unclear. Per the germline V gene, CDR1 is SGHAT and CDR2 is FQNNGV. The CDR3 covers 14 residues. The germline V and J ends were trimmed by 1 base and 0 bases, with 7 bases remaining between them. The CDR3 DNA follows: TGTGCCAGCAGCTTAGTCCGGTTCTCCTACGAGCAGTACTTC. This gives the protein CASSLVRFSYEQYF.

This clone was observed a few times. This chain links TRBV4-1 with TRBJ2-7, with 7 bases identical to TRBD1. Germline assignment: CDR1 MGHRA and CDR2 YSYEKL. The V gene end was trimmed by 4 bases and the J gene end by 2 bases; junction bases not matched to a gene: 11. The CDR3 contains 16 residues. In DNA, the CDR3 is TGCGCCAGCAGCCCCCTAGAGAGGACAGGCACCTACGAGCAGTACTTC. Its protein product is CASSPLERTGTYEQYF.

The rearrangement uses TRBV16 and TRBJ2-5, with a tentative D call TRBD1 (6 bases). Germline V lookup: CDR1 KGHSY, CDR2 FQNENV. This CDR3 is 14 amino acids long. V was cut by 4 bases and J by 1 base, with 10 bases left in between. The CDR3 here is CASSLRGSQETQYF. The CDR3 region has the DNA TGTGCCAGCAGCCTAAGGGGGAGCCAAGAGACCCAGTACTTC.

This chain uses TRBV30 with TRBJ2-1; 8 bases match TRBD2. CDR1 and CDR2 from the germline V gene are GTSNPN and SVGIG (reference sequence). This CDR3 comprises 15 residues. J gave up 2 bases and V 7 bases, and 10 bases lay outside the gene matches. CDR3 loop: CAFVSGERTYNEQFF. The CDR3 region has the DNA TGTGCCTTCGTTAGCGGGGAGAGAACCTACAATGAGCAGTTCTTC. The full variable domain, rest sourced from reference TRBV30 and TRBJ2-1, is SQTIHQWPATLVQPVGSPLSLECTVEGTSNPNLYWYRQAAGRGLQLLFYSVGIGQISSEVPQNLSASRPQDRQFILSSKKLLLSDSGFYLCAFVSGERTYNEQFFGPGTRLTVL.

This clone has only a few counts. The chain has TRBV19 and TRBJ2-3; TRBD2 is a possible D gene (5 bases). In germline, CDR1 is LNHDA, CDR2 SQIVND (reference sequence). CDR3 size: 15 residues. V was pared by 3 bases and J by 3 bases, with 13 bases between. The CDR3 DNA is TGTGCCAGTAGTATTTCACTAGATCTTACAGATACGCAGTATTTT. Its protein product is CASSISLDLTDTQYF.

The CDR3 DNA is TGTGCCAGCAGATTGCGGCCCGGGAATGAGCAGTTCTTC. Amino acid sequence: CASRLRPGNEQFF. The J gene is TRBJ2-1, the V gene TRBV7-3; unclear D gene. This CDR3 is built from 13 residues. From germline, CDR1 is SGHTA and CDR2 FQGTGA. With 6 bases removed from V and 7 bases from J, the gap between germline ends came to 13 bases.

The V and J genes are TRBV2 and TRBJ1-2, with D maybe TRBD1 (6 bases). V lost 5 bases to trimming and J lost 0 bases, with 10 bases between them. The CDR3 totals 14 residues. CDR1 is SNHLY, CDR2 FYNNEI, per germline. CDR3 residues: CASSQQGANYGYTF. In nucleotides, the CDR3 is TGTGCCAGCAGTCAACAGGGTGCTAACTATGGCTACACCTTC.

The chain couples TRBV29-1 to TRBJ1-4, with a possible D match to TRBD1 (6 bases). The V and J ends lost 1 base and 8 bases respectively, with 14 bases between them. The CDR3 extends over 14 amino acids. CDR1 and CDR2 from the germline V gene are SQVTM and ANQGSEA. The CDR3 is CSVEGQASGEKLFF. In DNA, the CDR3 is TGCAGCGTTGAAGGACAGGCCTCGGGGGAAAAACTGTTTTTT.

This rearrangement joins TRBV6-4 to TRBJ2-1; 13 bases align to TRBD2. This CDR3 contains 16 residues. Germline V gene sequence: CDR1 MRHNA, CDR2 SNTAGT. V shed 0 bases and J 9 bases; nucleotides not matched to a gene: 5. The CDR3 sequence: CASSDSLAGGPSEQFF. In DNA form, the CDR3 reads TGTGCCAGCAGTGACTCACTAGCGGGAGGGCCGAGTGAGCAGTTCTTC.

The chain recombines TRBV6-1 with TRBJ2-1; weak D call: TRBD2 (6 bases). This CDR3 is built from 13 residues. V was clipped by 6 bases and J by 8 bases, with 14 bases between them. From germline, CDR1 is MNHNS and CDR2 SASEGT. The CDR3 nucleotides are TGTGCCAGCAGGCCTGGGGGGAAGGATGAGCAGTTCTTC. Amino acids: CASRPGGKDEQFF.

The V gene is TRBV27, the J gene TRBJ2-5; the D is unclear. V lost 6 bases to trimming and J lost 4 bases, with 15 bases between them. Germline CDR1 reads MNHEY; CDR2 reads SMNVEV (reference sequence). The CDR3 covers 14 residues. The CDR3 sequence is CASSLTFRIETQYF. Written as DNA, the CDR3 is TGTGCCAGCAGCCTGACTTTTCGGATAGAGACCCAGTACTTC.

The rearrangement uses TRBV10-1 and TRBJ2-3; 13 bases align to TRBD2. This CDR3 region has 17 residues. Germline CDR1 reads WNHNN; CDR2 reads SYGVQD (reference sequence). Trimming cost V 1 base and J 3 bases; bases outside gene matches: 4. CDR3 in DNA: TGCGCCAGCAGTGAGTTAGGGACTAGCGGGGATACAGATACGCAGTATTTT. It translates to CASSELGTSGDTDTQYF.

This chain connects TRBV9 to TRBJ2-3; 8 bases agree with TRBD2. Germline V gives CDR1 SGDLS, CDR2 YYNGEE. Germline trimming cut 4 bases from V and 8 bases from J; bases unmatched to any gene: 3. This CDR3 comprises 12 residues. The CDR3 is CASSPGGGTQYF. In DNA, the CDR3 is TGTGCCAGCAGCCCCGGGGGGGGTACGCAGTATTTT.

This rearrangement joins TRBV4-1 to TRBJ2-5; 8 bases match TRBD1. The J call may be faulty, since TRBJ2-7 better matches the DNA end. The CDR3 loop spans 16 amino acids. Germline lookup yields CDR1 MGHRA and CDR2 YSYEKL. The CDR3 spells CASSQSRGRRSYEQYF. In nucleotides, the CDR3 is TGCGCCAGCAGCCAAAGCAGGGGGCGAAGGTCCTACGAGCAGTACTTC.

The rearrangement uses TRBV19 and TRBJ2-1, with TRBD2 matching over 8 bases. The germline CDR1 and CDR2 sequences are LNHDA and SQIVND (reference sequence). The junction had 12 bases not matched to a gene; V was cut back by 6 bases and J by 14 bases. This CDR3 region has 13 residues. CDR3 region: CASSQQGLGVEFF. Written as DNA, the CDR3 is TGTGCCAGTAGCCAGCAGGGACTAGGCGTGGAGTTCTTC.

V gene TRBV9 combines with J gene TRBJ2-7; tentative D call: TRBD2 (6 bases). The CDR3 has 17 amino acids. Trimming took 1 base from V and 3 from J, leaving 20 bases between them. CDR1 is SGDLS, CDR2 YYNGEE, per germline. The CDR3 nucleotides read TGTGCCAGCAGCGTATGCACGTCGGGGCAGGGAGGCTACGAGCAGTACTTC. It encodes CASSVCTSGQGGYEQYF.

This clone was detected only once. This chain connects TRBV7-9 to TRBJ1-2; TRBD1 agrees at 8 bases. The CDR3 totals 16 residues. Germline V gene lookup returns CDR1 SEHNR and CDR2 FQNEAQ (reference sequence). The V gene end was trimmed by 4 bases and the J gene end by 3 bases; junction bases not matched to a gene: 10. The CDR3 DNA follows: TGTGCCAGCAGCTCGACAGGGGTATACCCCGACTATGGCTACACCTTC. It translates to CASSSTGVYPDYGYTF.

The genes are TRBV28 and TRBJ2-7; D is ambiguous. The germline V and J ends were trimmed by 3 bases and 2 bases, with 5 bases remaining between them. Germline V CDR1 and CDR2: MDHEN, SYDVKM. The CDR3 totals 12 residues. The CDR3 here is CASSLAAYEQYF. The CDR3, as DNA: TGTGCCAGCAGTTTGGCGGCCTACGAGCAGTACTTC.

The V call is TRBV19, the J call TRBJ2-7; TRBD1 is a possible D gene (5 bases). Germline lookup yields CDR1 LNHDA and CDR2 SQIVND (reference sequence). Trimming pared 0 bases from V and 5 bases from J, leaving 8 bases between. This CDR3 comprises 13 residues. The CDR3 DNA sequence: TGTGCCAGTAGTATAGACCAGGGCGACGAGCAGTACTTC. Its translation: CASSIDQGDEQYF.

V and J are TRBV6-5 and TRBJ2-2; TRBD2 matches at 12 bases. J lost 8 bases, V lost 2 bases, and 6 bases had no gene match. This CDR3 comprises 16 residues. Germline CDR1 and CDR2: MNHEY and SVGAGI. CDR3 sequence reads: CASSYRVLAGGGELFF. Here the CDR3 DNA reads TGTGCCAGCAGTTACAGAGTACTAGCGGGAGGAGGGGAGCTGTTTTTT.

The chain uses TRBV19 and TRBJ2-2; D gene ambiguous. Trimming pared 4 bases from V and 0 bases from J, leaving 6 bases between. The CDR3 runs 14 residues. Per the germline V gene, CDR1 is LNHDA and CDR2 is SQIVND (reference sequence). The CDR3 protein is CASSTRSNTGELFF. CDR3 DNA: TGTGCCAGTAGTACGCGGTCGAACACCGGGGAGCTGTTTTTT.

This clone was seen only a few times. This rearrangement joins TRBV28 to TRBJ2-7; D gene unclear. This CDR3 has 14 amino acids. Germline CDR1 and CDR2: MDHEN and SYDVKM. Between the trimmed V and J ends, which lost 2 bases and 7 bases, there was a span of 15 bases. The CDR3 loop is CASSLDSQAGEQYF. The CDR3 bases are TGTGCCAGCAGTTTAGACTCCCAAGCTGGGGAGCAGTACTTC.

The chain links TRBV5-1 to TRBJ2-7, with 11 nucleotides matching TRBD1. V shed 4 bases and J 4 bases; nucleotides not matched to a gene: 10. CDR3 size: 16 residues. Per germline, CDR1 SGHRS and CDR2 YFSETQ. The CDR3 coding sequence is TGCGCCAGCAGCACAACCGGACAGGGGGCTTCTTACGAGCAGTACTTC. Protein: CASSTTGQGASYEQYF.

V usage is TRBV19 and J usage is TRBJ2-1; 12 positions match TRBD2. This CDR3 has 16 amino acids. Germline V gene data show CDR1 as LNHDA and CDR2 as SQIVND (reference sequence). The ends lost 3 bases at V and 4 bases at J; junction bases unmatched: 4. The CDR3 DNA is TGTGCCAGTAGTATGACACTAGCGGGGGGATACAATGAGCAGTTCTTC. As protein: CASSMTLAGGYNEQFF.

Points on this clone: One end of the junction varies from germline; a read error may be responsible. The DNA for the CDR3 is TGCGCGTCCGCCGACAGCTATGGCTACACCTTC. Its translation: CASADSYGYTF. The chain has TRBV27 and TRBJ1-2; possibly TRBD1 for D (5 bases). In germline, CDR1 is MNHEY, CDR2 SMNVEV (reference sequence). The length of the CDR3 is 11 residues.